This T cell receptor beta chain derives from a study of shared clonotypes between healthy human individuals. Broader study findings: Naive subsets generally exceeded memory subsets in estimated richness.

The assay was immunoSEQ multiplex PCR, and TCRdb's table has in-frame clones only and misses some. The sample records fewer than 1.6 million clones, just under 99% being singletons. This CDR3 contains 19 residues. V shed 1 base, J shed 1 base, and the junction held 8 bases outside the gene matches. Germline values: CDR1 SGHAT, CDR2 FQNNGV. As regards this clone: Its specificity is not known.

This receptor was taken from a man aged 25-45 years in good health. The chain is built from TRBV11-2 and TRBJ2-2, with TRBD2 matching over 11 bases. Sequencing was performed on naive CD4+ T cells sorted from blood. As for subset: CD45RA+ positively selected. The CDR3 loop reads CASSLGYSTSGKNTGELFF. The CDR3 bases are TGTGCCAGCAGCTTAGGCTATTCGACTAGCGGGAAGAACACCGGGGAGCTGTTTTTT.